Each of the 24 T cell receptor beta chains below was sequenced from the same sample in a study of patients and donors after allogeneic stem cell transplantation. A single record per CDR3 protein comes from TCRdb applying MiXCR to the RT-PCR reads. The table has about 30,000 distinct CDR3 sequences, 6.5% to 10% seen once. The sample was blood, either unsorted or a sorted T cell fraction (not recorded which). All receptors derive from a human donor who was either an allogeneic HSCT recipient or a stem cell or donor lymphocyte infusion donor (not recorded which). It is not recorded whose cells these are; they may come from a transplant donor.

This clonotype was seen many times. The genes are TRBV9 and TRBJ2-1; D may be TRBD2 (5 bases). Trimming took off 4 bases at V and 9 bases at J, with 14 bases between the two ends. Germline V gene data show CDR1 as SGDLS and CDR2 as YYNGEE. CDR3 length: 13 amino acids. The CDR3 region is CASSSSREGEQFF. The DNA for the CDR3 is TGTGCCAGCAGCTCCAGCCGCGAGGGTGAGCAGTTCTTC.

This clonotype was seen many times. The gene calls are TRBV11-2 and TRBJ2-2, with D unclear. V was trimmed by 5 bases and J by 4 bases, leaving 14 bases between them. Per the germline V gene, CDR1 is SGHAT and CDR2 is FQNNGV. This CDR3 contains 15 residues. The CDR3 bases are TGTGCCAGCAGCCAGAAGTCTCCGGGCACCGGGGAGCTGTTTTTT. It is translated as CASSQKSPGTGELFF.

This clonotype has at least ten counts. This sequence joins TRBV2 and TRBJ1-2, with D unresolved. The germline V gene has CDR1 SNHLY and CDR2 FYNNEI. Trimming shortened V by 4 bases and J by 4 bases, and 13 bases separated the two germline ends. The CDR3 is made up of 14 amino acids. CDR3: CASSAKPEGYGYTF. Here the CDR3 DNA reads TGTGCCAGCAGTGCCAAACCTGAAGGCTATGGCTACACCTTC.

CDR3 bases: TGTGCCAGCAGCCGGCGGGGGAGCACAGATACGCAGTATTTT. Amino acids: CASSRRGSTDTQYF. The chain couples TRBV3-1 to TRBJ2-3, with 7 bases matching TRBD2. The germline V gene encodes CDR1 LGHDT and CDR2 YNNKEL (reference sequence). With V trimmed by 4 bases and J by 0 bases, 1 base remained unmatched. The CDR3 runs 14 residues.

This clonotype was recorded many times. This sequence joins TRBV28 and TRBJ1-1; 8 nucleotides match TRBD1. Losses at the gene ends were 7 bases for V and 3 bases for J; bases not matched to a gene: 13. CDR3 size: 16 residues. The germline gives CDR1 MDHEN, CDR2 SYDVKM. The CDR3 DNA reads TGTGCCAGCATCTCCCCCGCAGGGGGCGAAGACACTGAAGCTTTCTTT. Amino acids: CASISPAGGEDTEAFF.

This clonotype was recorded at least ten times. The rearrangement links TRBV20-1 to TRBJ1-5; no definite D call. Germline V gene sequence: CDR1 DFQATT, CDR2 SNEGSKA (reference sequence). This CDR3 spans 16 amino acids. The germline V and J ends were trimmed by 4 bases and 1 base, with 17 bases remaining between them. CDR3 sequence reads: CSATWEGALSNQPQHF. CDR3 bases: TGCAGTGCTACCTGGGAAGGCGCGTTGAGCAATCAGCCCCAGCATTTT.

Many counts were recorded for this clonotype. The rearrangement uses TRBV20-1 and TRBJ2-3; D is possibly TRBD2 (6 bases). Between the trimmed V and J ends, which lost 1 base and 5 bases, there was a span of 16 bases. Germline assignment: CDR1 DFQATT and CDR2 SNEGSKA (reference sequence). This CDR3 is 15 amino acids long. Here the CDR3 reads CSARGWAGKGDTQYF. CDR3 sequence (DNA): TGCAGTGCTAGAGGGTGGGCGGGAAAGGGAGATACGCAGTATTTT.

This clonotype was seen at least ten times. The chain is built from TRBV4-1 and TRBJ2-3; D gene uncertain. Germline-derived CDR1 and CDR2 are MGHRA and YSYEKL. V lost 0 bases and J 5 bases, leaving 6 bases between the germline ends. This CDR3 is built from 13 residues. The CDR3 loop is CASSQERVDTQYF. CDR3 nucleotides: TGCGCCAGCAGCCAAGAAAGAGTAGATACGCAGTATTTT.

This clonotype was recorded many times. Here the CDR3 reads CASSPLPQYF. CDR3 bases: TGTGCCAGCAGCCCACTTCCCCAGTACTTC. The gene calls are TRBV7-9 and TRBJ2-5; D is undetermined. This CDR3 contains 10 residues. CDR1 and CDR2 from the germline V gene are SEHNR and FQNEAQ (reference sequence). V lost 5 bases and J 9 bases, leaving 7 bases between the germline ends.

This clonotype was seen a handful of times. The chain carries TRBV30 and TRBJ1-1, with D perhaps TRBD1 (6 bases). The CDR3 totals 14 residues. Trimming shortened V by 3 bases and J by 4 bases, and 15 bases separated the two germline ends. Germline lookup yields CDR1 GTSNPN and CDR2 SVGIG (reference sequence). The CDR3 nucleotides are TGTGCCTGGAGGGGGGGGGGGCGCGGCACTGAAGCTTTCTTT. Encoded protein: CAWRGGGRGTEAFF.

This clonotype was found many times. The V and J genes are TRBV28 and TRBJ1-4, with TRBD1 matching 7 bases. Germline V lookup: CDR1 MDHEN, CDR2 SYDVKM. The length of the CDR3 is 13 residues. Trimming cost V 6 bases and J 7 bases; bases outside gene matches: 5. The CDR3 spells CASRRGLGEKLFF. The DNA of the CDR3 is TGTGCCAGCAGGAGGGGGCTAGGTGAAAAACTGTTTTTT.

In its sample, this clonotype was seen many times. V usage is TRBV20-1 and J usage is TRBJ1-6, with D perhaps matching TRBD1 (6 bases). V was clipped by 0 bases and J by 6 bases, with 15 bases between them. Germline CDR1 and CDR2: DFQATT and SNEGSKA (reference sequence). CDR3 length equals 16 residues. The CDR3 DNA is TGCAGTGCTAGAGAAACGGACGGGACACGTAATTCACCCCTCCACTTT. It translates to CSARETDGTRNSPLHF.

This clonotype showed up many times. The rearrangement uses TRBV10-3 and TRBJ1-4; D is uncertain. CDR1 is ENHRY, CDR2 SYGVKD, per germline. V was pared by 7 bases and J by 0 bases, with 9 bases between. CDR3 length: 14 amino acids. This CDR3 reads CAITRTATNEKLFF. CDR3 coding DNA: TGTGCCATCACCCGGACGGCAACTAATGAAAAACTGTTTTTT.

The chain couples TRBV5-5 to TRBJ2-7, with 7 bases lining up with TRBD1. The V gene end was trimmed by 4 bases and the J gene end by 1 base; junction bases not matched to a gene: 14. The CDR3 has 17 residues. Germline V lookup: CDR1 SGHKS, CDR2 YYEKEE (reference sequence). CDR3 sequence reads: CASSTPTGTLPSYEQYF. DNA of the CDR3: TGTGCCAGCAGCACCCCGACAGGGACCCTTCCTTCCTACGAGCAGTACTTC.

At least ten counts were recorded for this clonotype. The rearrangement uses TRBV25-1 and TRBJ2-2; 10 nucleotides line up with TRBD2. This CDR3 region has 16 residues. Germline V gives CDR1 MGHDK, CDR2 SYGVNS. The V and J ends lost 6 bases and 4 bases, in that order; junction bases with no gene match: 8. CDR3 sequence: CASRASGSPSTGELFF. CDR3 in DNA: TGTGCCAGCAGGGCTAGCGGGAGTCCAAGCACCGGGGAGCTGTTTTTT.

This chain links TRBV20-1 with TRBJ2-7, with TRBD1 identical over 9 bases. Losses at the gene ends were 5 bases for V and 4 bases for J; bases not matched to a gene: 9. Germline V CDR1 and CDR2: DFQATT, SNEGSKA (reference sequence). The CDR3 consists of 14 residues. CDR3 coding DNA: TGCAGTGCTCCCCCCGGGACAGGGCTATACGAGCAGTACTTC. Translated: CSAPPGTGLYEQYF.

This clonotype was seen many times. CDR3 sequence reads: CASRDRSYTEAFF. In DNA form, the CDR3 reads TGTGCCAGCAGGGACAGGTCATACACTGAAGCTTTCTTT. The genes are TRBV2 and TRBJ1-1, with 7 bases matching TRBD1. The V segment lost 6 bases and the J segment 3 bases; nucleotides outside the gene matches: 4. The germline V gene encodes CDR1 SNHLY and CDR2 FYNNEI. The CDR3 loop spans 13 amino acids.

This clonotype turned up a few times. The chain recombines TRBV6-1 with TRBJ1-1; D call uncertain. Per the germline V gene, CDR1 is MNHNS and CDR2 is SASEGT. V shed 4 bases and J shed 7 bases, with 13 bases lying between them. CDR3 length: 13 residues. The CDR3 bases are TGTGCCAGCAGTGGGAAGCACGGCCGTGAAGCTTTCTTT. Protein product: CASSGKHGREAFF.

By sample share, this clonotype is large. This chain links TRBV24-1 with TRBJ2-1; 8 bases match TRBD2. Per the germline V gene, CDR1 is KGHDR and CDR2 is SFDVKD. V dropped 4 bases and J dropped 7; count of bases not matched to a gene: 11. The CDR3 spans 16 residues. CDR3 residues: CATSDLGAGEGNEQFF. The CDR3 DNA follows: TGTGCCACCAGTGACCTCGGAGCGGGAGAGGGAAATGAGCAGTTCTTC.

This clonotype was observed a few times. The chain recombines TRBV19 with TRBJ2-2; 9 bases align to TRBD1. The germline V gene has CDR1 LNHDA and CDR2 SQIVND (reference sequence). The CDR3 is 14 residues long. After removal of 4 bases from V and 6 bases from J, the junction contained 3 bases not matched to a gene. The CDR3 DNA follows: TGTGCCAGTAGTACGGACAGGGGTCCCGGGGAGCTGTTTTTT. Translated: CASSTDRGPGELFF.

The sample holds a few counts of this clonotype. This chain uses TRBV7-9 with TRBJ2-1; D is uncertain. The CDR3 has 16 amino acids. V was pared by 1 base and J by 0 bases, with 10 bases between. CDR1 and CDR2 (germline): SEHNR, FQNEAQ (reference sequence). The CDR3 region has the DNA TGTGCCAGCAGCTTAGGGGCGGCAGCCTCCTACAATGAGCAGTTCTTC. Its translation is CASSLGAAASYNEQFF.

The chain combines TRBV7-6 with TRBJ2-3; D could derive from TRBD1 or TRBD2 (5 bases each). Trimming pared 5 bases from V and 1 base from J, leaving 19 bases between. Germline V CDR1 and CDR2: SGHVS, FNYEAQ. CDR3 length: 17 residues. As DNA, the CDR3 is TGTGCCAGCAGCGCTCGGCCGGGGACGGCGGGCACAGATACGCAGTATTTT. Encoded protein: CASSARPGTAGTDTQYF.

The V gene is TRBV5-1, the J gene TRBJ2-3, with D possibly TRBD2 on 6 matching bases. Trimming left V 4 bases short and J 6 bases short, with 15 bases between. Germline V gene sequence: CDR1 SGHRS, CDR2 YFSETQ. This CDR3 comprises 14 residues. DNA for the CDR3: TGCGCCAGCAGCCCCGGAGGGGCCGTGGATACGCAGTATTTT. It codes for CASSPGGAVDTQYF.

The rearrangement links TRBV19 to TRBJ1-1, with D possibly matching TRBD1 (5 bases). Trimming left V 2 bases short and J 3 bases short, with 13 bases between. Germline V gene sequence: CDR1 LNHDA, CDR2 SQIVND (reference sequence). The CDR3 runs to 15 residues. CDR3: CASSITGFFHTEAFF. Written as DNA, the CDR3 is TGTGCCAGTAGTATAACAGGCTTCTTCCACACTGAAGCTTTCTTT.